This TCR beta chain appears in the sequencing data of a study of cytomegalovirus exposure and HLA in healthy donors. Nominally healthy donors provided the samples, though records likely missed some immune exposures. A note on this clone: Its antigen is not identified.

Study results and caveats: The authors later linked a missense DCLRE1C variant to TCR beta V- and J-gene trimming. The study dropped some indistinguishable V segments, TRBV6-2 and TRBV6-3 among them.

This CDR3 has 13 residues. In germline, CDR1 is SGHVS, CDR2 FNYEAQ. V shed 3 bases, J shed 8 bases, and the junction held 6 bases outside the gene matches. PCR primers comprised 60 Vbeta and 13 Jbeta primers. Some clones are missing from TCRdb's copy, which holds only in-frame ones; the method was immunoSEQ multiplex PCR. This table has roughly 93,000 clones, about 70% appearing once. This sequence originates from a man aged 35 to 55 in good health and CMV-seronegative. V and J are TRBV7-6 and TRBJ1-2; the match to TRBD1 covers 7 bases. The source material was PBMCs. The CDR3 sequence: CASSLTGTVGYTF. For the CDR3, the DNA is TGTGCCAGCAGCTTGACAGGGACCGTGGGCTACACCTTC.